This T cell receptor beta chain is from a study of blood T cell repertoires in COVID-19. Study information: COVID-19 samples from acute and convalescent phases originated in the United States, Italy and Spain.

In the original processing: Nucleated cell number was recorded as an estimate derived from reference gene primer amplification. Repertoires were generated with immunoSEQ multiplex PCR, while TCRdb's copy carries only in-frame clones and drops some. Clonal size and the V and J genes are those of that table, whereas D and trimming came from the DNA. Among some 130,000 clones listed, roughly four fifths were seen once. V lost 5 bases, J lost 2 bases, and 9 bases stayed unmatched. The CDR3 is 15 residues long. Germline V gene lookup returns CDR1 KGHSH and CDR2 LQKENI. This clone has only a few counts. Sequences were obtained from peripheral blood. The genes are TRBV18 and TRBJ2-7, with 7 bases matching TRBD1. This clonotype originated in a man aged 40-49 years with active or convalescent COVID-19. CDR3 sequence reads: CASSLARGPTYEQYF. The DNA of the CDR3 is TGTGCCAGCTCATTAGCTAGGGGGCCGACCTACGAGCAGTACTTC.